This T cell receptor beta chain came from a study of T-cell reconstitution after alpha-beta-depleted transplantation in children. Study-wide results and limits: Several hundred rapidly expanded clones from non-depleted graft cells reportedly supplied alpha-beta T cells about two months post-transplant. T-cell counts and diversity were attributed mostly to newly produced T cells one year after transplant. The high TCRbeta diversity at day 60 in some patients came from surviving recipient T cells and thymic progenitors.

A library of TCRbeta sequences, prepared with unique molecular identifiers, was generated. TCRdb called the PCR reads again in MiXCR, with one record for every CDR3 protein. The sample holds about a million distinct CDR3 sequences, roughly 29% seen once. With 0 bases removed from V and 0 bases from J, the gap between germline ends came to 10 bases. CDR1 is SGHKS, CDR2 YYEKEE, per germline (reference sequence). This CDR3 has 16 residues. Concerning this clonotype: Its specificity is unknown.

Material: PBMCs, mostly from graft donor cells, obtained 360 days after TCRalphabeta/CD19-depleted stem cell transplant. The rearrangement joins TRBV5-5 to TRBJ1-5, with D hard to call. The TCR comes from a boy in the first two years of life who had a stem cell transplant for SCID, so the T cells may come from the graft donor. The CDR3 DNA is TGTGCCAGCAGCTTGGGGGGAGGTAATAGCAATCAGCCCCAGCATTTT. Translation: CASSLGGGNSNQPQHF.